These T cell receptor beta chains were read from a single sample in a study of tumor-infiltrating lymphocytes in primary liver carcinoma. In TCRdb, the multiplex PCR reads were re-called with MiXCR into one record per CDR3 protein. This sample has fewer than 350,000 distinct CDR3 sequences, with 50% to 70% found just once. The sequenced material came from peripheral blood. The receptor set was obtained from a man aged 35-49 years with primary liver carcinoma and hepatitis B virus infection. Each CDR3 is given with its conserved first and last residue. The D gene is left open where the match is weak. Part of the rows lack a size; the others show once, few, many or a class for expanded clones.

abundance: few
d_gene: -
j_gene: TRBJ2-1
v_gene: TRBV5-4
CDR3nt: TGTGCCAGCAGCTTGTTGCAGTACGACAATGAGCATTTCTTC
CDR3aa: CASSLLQYDNEHFF

abundance: -
d_gene: -
j_gene: TRBJ1-1
v_gene: TRBV29-1
CDR3nt: TGCAGCGTTGGGGGGAGGGTCACTGAACCTTTCTTT
CDR3aa: CSVGGRVTEPFF

abundance: few
d_gene: -
j_gene: TRBJ2-2
v_gene: TRBV12-3/TRBV12-4
CDR3nt: TGTGCCAGCAGTTTGAGCAGGGTCACCGGGGAGCTGTTTTTT
CDR3aa: CASSLSRVTGELFF

abundance: -
d_gene: -
j_gene: TRBJ2-7
v_gene: TRBV11-2
CDR3nt: TGTGCCAGCAGCTTAGAGGCAAAGAGCTACGAGCAGTACTTC
CDR3aa: CASSLEAKSYEQYF

abundance: -
d_gene: TRBD2
j_gene: TRBJ2-7
v_gene: TRBV28
CDR3nt: TGTGCCAGCAGTGGTCGACTAGCGTCGAGCTACGAGCAGTACTTC
CDR3aa: CASSGRLASSYEQYF

abundance: -
d_gene: -
j_gene: TRBJ2-7
v_gene: TRBV6-1
CDR3nt: TGTGCCAGCAGTCCCCAACATGAGGCAGGGGACGAGCAGTACTTC
CDR3aa: CASSPQHEAGDEQYF

abundance: few
d_gene: -
j_gene: TRBJ2-7
v_gene: TRBV6-1
CDR3nt: TGTGCCAGCAACGAACCGGGGGTAGTTGGGTACGAGCAGTACTTC
CDR3aa: CASNEPGVVGYEQYF

abundance: few
d_gene: -
j_gene: TRBJ1-5
v_gene: TRBV16
CDR3nt: TGTGCCAGCACCAAGGGGGGGCAAGGGAATCAGCCCCAGCATTTT
CDR3aa: CASTKGGQGNQPQHF

abundance: -
d_gene: -
j_gene: TRBJ2-1
v_gene: TRBV24-1
CDR3nt: TGTGCCACTAGTGAACCTCAAGGCGAGCAGTTTTTC
CDR3aa: CATSEPQGEQFF

abundance: many
d_gene: TRBD2
j_gene: TRBJ2-1
v_gene: TRBV12-5
CDR3nt: TGTGCTAGTGGTTTGTATCTAGCGGGAGTGAATGAGCAGTTCTTC
CDR3aa: CASGLYLAGVNEQFF

abundance: once
d_gene: -
j_gene: TRBJ2-2
v_gene: TRBV5-1
CDR3nt: TGCGCCAGCAGCTTCCCGACGGGGGCGAACACCTGGGAGCTGTTTTTT
CDR3aa: CASSFPTGANTWELFF

abundance: -
d_gene: -
j_gene: TRBJ1-4
v_gene: TRBV4-1
CDR3nt: TGCTCCAGCAGCCCGGGACGGGGGGCGGCCGGTGAAAAACTGTTTTTT
CDR3aa: CSSSPGRGAAGEKLFF

abundance: many
d_gene: TRBD1
j_gene: TRBJ2-3
v_gene: TRBV4-1
CDR3nt: TGCGCCAGCAGCCAAAAGTTACAGGGGGATAGCTCAGATACGCAGTATTTT
CDR3aa: CASSQKLQGDSSDTQYF

abundance: -
d_gene: -
j_gene: TRBJ1-6
v_gene: TRBV28
CDR3nt: TGTGCCAGCAGTTTCCAGGGAAGCAGGGATTCACCCCTCTACTTT
CDR3aa: CASSFQGSRDSPLYF

abundance: -
d_gene: -
j_gene: TRBJ1-4
v_gene: TRBV5-6
CDR3nt: TGTGCCAGCAGCTTGGGGGCAGGAGTCGAAAAACTGTTTTTT
CDR3aa: CASSLGAGVEKLFF

abundance: few
d_gene: -
j_gene: TRBJ2-7
v_gene: TRBV30
CDR3nt: TGTGCCTGGAGTGCCGACTACGAGCAGTACTTC
CDR3aa: CAWSADYEQYF

abundance: once
d_gene: -
j_gene: TRBJ1-5
v_gene: TRBV6-2/TRBV6-3
CDR3nt: TGTGCCAGCAGTCCGATAGGAGATAGCAATCAGCCCCAGCATTTT
CDR3aa: CASSPIGDSNQPQHF

abundance: once
d_gene: -
j_gene: TRBJ2-7
v_gene: TRBV14
CDR3nt: TGTGCCAGCAGCCGATATCCACGGGAGAAGTACTTC
CDR3aa: CASSRYPREKYF

abundance: -
d_gene: TRBD1
j_gene: TRBJ2-7
v_gene: TRBV28
CDR3nt: TGTGCCAGCAGTTTAGCCCGGGGACAGCCCGCCTACGAGCAGTACTTC
CDR3aa: CASSLARGQPAYEQYF

abundance: -
d_gene: TRBD1
j_gene: TRBJ2-1
v_gene: TRBV19
CDR3nt: TGTGCCAGTAGTATACCGGGACAGGGGCTTTACAATGAGCAGTTCTTC
CDR3aa: CASSIPGQGLYNEQFF

abundance: many
d_gene: -
j_gene: TRBJ2-5
v_gene: TRBV18
CDR3nt: TGTGCCAGCAGCCCCAGAGAGACCCAGTACTTC
CDR3aa: CASSPRETQYF

abundance: many
d_gene: TRBD1
j_gene: TRBJ2-3
v_gene: TRBV12-5
CDR3nt: TGTGCTAGTGGCCGTGGACAGGGGAAGAGTCTAGGGGCAGATACGCAGTATTTT
CDR3aa: CASGRGQGKSLGADTQYF

abundance: -
d_gene: -
j_gene: TRBJ1-2
v_gene: TRBV29-1
CDR3nt: TGCAGCGTTGGCCGGAACCCGGACTATGGCAACACCTTC
CDR3aa: CSVGRNPDYGNTF

abundance: -
d_gene: TRBD1
j_gene: TRBJ1-3
v_gene: TRBV12-3/TRBV12-4
CDR3nt: TGTGCTAGCAGAGCCGGGACAGGTGTCGGAAACACCATGTATTTT
CDR3aa: CASRAGTGVGNTMYF

abundance: few
d_gene: -
j_gene: TRBJ2-3
v_gene: TRBV5-1
CDR3nt: TGCGCCAGCAGCTTGGTGGGGCCTGGAGATACGCAGTATTTT
CDR3aa: CASSLVGPGDTQYF

abundance: -
d_gene: -
j_gene: TRBJ2-1
v_gene: TRBV6-5
CDR3nt: TGTGCCAGCAACCTTAGCGGTAGGCAGTTCTTC
CDR3aa: CASNLSGRQFF